This T cell receptor (beta chain) was profiled in a study of blood T cell repertoires in COVID-19. Measured with immunoSEQ multiplex PCR; TCRdb has only the in-frame clones, and not every one. The sample records some 140,000 clones, about 80% being singletons. The CDR3 has 11 amino acids. The V gene's germline CDR1 is SQVTM and CDR2 ANQGSEA. V lost 7 bases and J 3 bases, leaving 9 bases between the germline ends. This TCR was sampled from a woman aged 60-70 years with acute or convalescent COVID-19. Sequenced sample: peripheral blood. The V call is TRBV29-1, the J call TRBJ1-1; D not resolved. CDR3 sequence reads: CSARHDTEAFF. CDR3 sequence (DNA): TGCAGCGCCAGGCATGACACTGAAGCTTTCTTT.